The entry that follows covers one TCR beta chain sequence. The target antigen is unknown. With a much larger clone just one base away, this may be a read error. RNA transcripts yielded amplified TCR beta CDR3 regions. The HTBI primer set drove a first-round RT-PCR of the TCR CDR3. TCRdb passed the multiplex PCR reads through MiXCR, listing each CDR3 protein once. The table has 600,000 to 700,000 distinct CDR3 sequences, 45% seen once. The source of the sample is a study of T cells in Graves' hyperthyroidism and ophthalmopathy. General observations from the study: A median about 7 months before onset, the model predicted ophthalmopathy. Patients with ophthalmopathy were separated from those with stable hyperthyroidism by a 13 V-J model.

The diagnoses drew upon clinical symptoms, serum thyroxine and TRAb, thyroid ultrasound and orbital computed tomography. The source material was peripheral blood or thyroid tissue (not recorded which). This TCR came from an adult man with Graves' disease, either hyperthyroidism or ophthalmopathy (not recorded which).

The DNA for the CDR3 is TGTGCCAGCAGCTCGCCGGGAGGAAACGCCATATATTTT. Its translation: CASSSPGGNAIYF. J is TRBJ1-3 and V is TRBV11-1; the D is unclear. CDR3 length equals 13 residues. Germline values: CDR1 SGHAT, CDR2 FQDESV (reference sequence).